The 32 T cell receptor beta chains below all came from one sample that was sequenced in a study of cytomegalovirus exposure and HLA in healthy donors. A multiplex PCR was run with 60 Vbeta primers and 13 Jbeta primers. Libraries were prepared by immunoSEQ multiplex PCR; TCRdb keeps only in-frame clonotypes and omits some of them. This sample yields about 200,000 clones, of which 82% are seen a single time; 6.5% belongs to the top ten. The sample was PBMCs. The receptors shown here come from a woman in her 50s in good health and CMV-seropositive.

V is TRBV5-4 and J is TRBJ2-3; 8 bases are shared with TRBD2. CDR1 and CDR2 from the germline V gene are SGHNT and YYREEE (reference sequence). The CDR3 runs 15 residues. The V segment lost 0 bases and the J segment 4 bases; nucleotides outside the gene matches: 4. In DNA, the CDR3 is TGTGCCAGCAGCTTGGCGGGGGGGCTTGCAGATACGCAGTATTTT. It specifies CASSLAGGLADTQYF.

This clone was observed a handful of times. The V call is TRBV2, the J call TRBJ1-2, with no clear D. The length of the CDR3 is 12 residues. V was pared by 6 bases and J by 0 bases, with 5 bases between. Germline V lookup: CDR1 SNHLY, CDR2 FYNNEI. CDR3 DNA sequence: TGTGCCAGCAGGAGGGCTAACTATGGCTACACCTTC. The encoded protein is CASRRANYGYTF.

J is TRBJ2-1 and V is TRBV5-1; tentatively, D is TRBD1 (6 bases). Germline CDR1 reads SGHRS; CDR2 reads YFSETQ. V gave up 0 bases and J gave up 3 bases, with 10 bases separating them. The CDR3 covers 15 residues. CDR3 nucleotide sequence: TGCGCCAGCAGCTTGGGTGGGGGCCTCTACAATGAGCAGTTCTTC. Protein product: CASSLGGGLYNEQFF.

The chain uses TRBV2 and TRBJ1-2; D not resolved. The V gene lost 6 bases and the J gene lost 5 bases, with 19 bases spanning the gap. The germline V gene has CDR1 SNHLY and CDR2 FYNNEI. The CDR3 is made up of 15 amino acids. The CDR3 region is CASSVDGGLLYGYTF. Written as DNA, the CDR3 is TGTGCCAGCAGCGTTGACGGAGGTCTCCTTTATGGCTACACCTTC. The full variable domain, completed using reference TRBV2 and TRBJ1-2, is EPEVTQTPSHQVTQMGQEVILRCVPISNHLYFYWYRQILGQKVEFLVSFYNNEISEKSEIFDDQFSVERPDGSNFTLKIRSTKLEDSAMYFCASSVDGGLLYGYTFGSGTRLTVV.

V gene TRBV18 combines with J gene TRBJ2-1, with a possible D match to TRBD2 (5 bases). Germline CDR1 and CDR2: KGHSH and LQKENI. Trimming cost V 3 bases and J 5 bases, with 11 bases left between them. The CDR3 extends over 14 amino acids. The CDR3 DNA follows: TGTGCCAGCTCACCCCCGTTAGCGAACAATGAGCAGTTCTTC. Translated, it gives CASSPPLANNEQFF.

The genes are TRBV28 and TRBJ2-1; perhaps TRBD1 as D (6 bases). Trimming removed 4 bases from V and 0 bases from J, with 10 bases in between. The CDR3 has 15 amino acids. Germline values: CDR1 MDHEN, CDR2 SYDVKM. DNA for the CDR3: TGTGCCAGCAGTTCTGGGGGCCTCTCCTACAATGAGCAGTTCTTC. Protein sequence: CASSSGGLSYNEQFF. The full variable domain, rest sourced from reference TRBV28 and TRBJ2-1, is DVKVTQSSRYLVKRTGEKVFLECVQDMDHENMFWYRQDPGLGLRLIYFSYDVKMKEKGDIPEGYSVSREKKERFSLILESASTNQTSMYLCASSSGGLSYNEQFFGPGTRLTVL.

This clone has more than one count but fewer than ten. The chain has TRBV9 and TRBJ1-2; 7 bases agree with TRBD1. Per the germline V gene, CDR1 is SGDLS and CDR2 is YYNGEE. The V and J ends lost 0 bases and 3 bases, in that order; junction bases with no gene match: 11. The CDR3 contains 17 residues. The CDR3 DNA follows: TGTGCCAGCAGCGTAGAGGACAGGATCGGCTTATACTATGGCTACACCTTC. It yields the protein CASSVEDRIGLYYGYTF.

This clone was seen only once. J is TRBJ2-5 and V is TRBV5-6; 11 positions agree with TRBD1. In germline, CDR1 is SGHDT, CDR2 YYEEEE. J gave up 5 bases and V 3 bases, and 6 bases lay outside the gene matches. The CDR3 spans 15 residues. CDR3 sequence (DNA): TGTGCCAGCAGCTACGGACAGGGGGCGGGGGAGACCCAGTACTTC. Translation: CASSYGQGAGETQYF.

The chain uses TRBV7-6 and TRBJ2-5, with TRBD2 identical over 10 bases. Trimming removed 5 bases from V and 4 bases from J; junction bases left unmatched: 7. The CDR3 contains 15 residues. From germline, CDR1 is SGHVS and CDR2 FNYEAQ. CDR3 sequence reads: CASSLLAGAGETQYF. In nucleotides, the CDR3 is TGTGCCAGCAGCCTTCTAGCGGGAGCCGGAGAGACCCAGTACTTC.

The genes are TRBV5-4 and TRBJ2-7; 11 bases are a match to TRBD2. The CDR3 loop spans 15 amino acids. The V gene's germline CDR1 is SGHNT and CDR2 YYREEE (reference sequence). V trimming: 0 bases; J trimming: 6 bases; junction bases outside the gene matches: 5. Here the CDR3 reads CASSLDRLAGGEQYF. In DNA form, the CDR3 reads TGTGCCAGCAGCTTGGACCGCCTAGCGGGGGGCGAGCAGTACTTC. The full variable domain, its missing parts supplied by reference TRBV5-4 and TRBJ2-7, is ETGVTQSPTHLIKTRGQQVTLRCSSQSGHNTVSWYQQALGQGPQFIFQYYREEENGRGNFPPRFSGLQFPNYSSELNVNALELDDSALYLCASSLDRLAGGEQYFGPGTRLTVT.

This clone was seen a handful of times. The chain couples TRBV6-1 to TRBJ2-3, with 8 nucleotides matching TRBD1. V dropped 8 bases and J dropped 2; count of bases not matched to a gene: 9. Germline CDR1 reads MNHNS; CDR2 reads SASEGT. This CDR3 comprises 15 residues. Written as DNA, the CDR3 is TGTGCCAGCGAGCCGGGGACAGGAGTCACAGATACGCAGTATTTT. Protein product: CASEPGTGVTDTQYF.

This chain joins TRBV7-9 and TRBJ2-5; D is undetermined. The V end lost 6 bases, the J end lost 2 bases, and 4 bases lay between the germline ends. This CDR3 has 11 amino acids. From germline, CDR1 is SEHNR and CDR2 FQNEAQ (reference sequence). CDR3 sequence: CASRSQETQYF. The CDR3 DNA reads as TGTGCCAGCAGGAGTCAAGAGACCCAGTACTTC.

The V and J genes are TRBV29-1 and TRBJ2-3; 8 bases fit TRBD1. The CDR3 is made up of 14 amino acids. V lost 6 bases, J lost 4 bases, and 9 bases stayed unmatched. Germline-derived CDR1 and CDR2 are SQVTM and ANQGSEA. The CDR3 protein is CSVERQGTADTQYF. The CDR3 DNA reads as TGCAGCGTCGAGCGACAGGGGACCGCAGATACGCAGTATTTT.

A note on this clone: The junction departs from germline at one end; a sequencing error may be responsible. V is TRBV5-1 and J is TRBJ1-2; D is undetermined. The CDR3 is 13 amino acids. From germline, CDR1 is SGHRS and CDR2 YFSETQ. As DNA, the CDR3 is TGCGTCAGCAGCCCAATGGAGAGCTATGGCTACACCTTC. Translated, it gives CVSSPMESYGYTF.

This chain joins TRBV10-3 and TRBJ2-7; maybe TRBD2 (5 bases). Germline V gives CDR1 ENHRY, CDR2 SYGVKD. Trimming cost V 7 bases and J 0 bases, with 13 bases left between them. This CDR3 has 14 amino acids. This chain's CDR3 is CAIKPAGLSYEQYF. The CDR3 DNA follows: TGTGCCATCAAACCTGCGGGTCTCTCCTACGAGCAGTACTTC.

The chain is built from TRBV10-2 and TRBJ2-7, with TRBD2 matching 12 bases. V trimming: 7 bases; J trimming: 5 bases; junction bases outside the gene matches: 6. The CDR3 is 14 residues long. Per the germline V gene, CDR1 is WSHSY and CDR2 is SAAADI. CDR3 sequence reads: CASKPGLAGNEQYF. For the CDR3, the DNA is TGCGCCAGCAAACCCGGACTAGCGGGGAACGAGCAGTACTTC.

This sequence joins TRBV19 and TRBJ1-2; D unresolved. This CDR3 has 13 amino acids. From germline, CDR1 is LNHDA and CDR2 SQIVND (reference sequence). V was pared by 3 bases and J by 5 bases, with 10 bases between. The CDR3 is CASSIAGIYGYTF. The DNA for the CDR3 is TGTGCCAGTAGTATCGCCGGTATATATGGCTACACCTTC.

Concerning this clone itself: Germline is not matched at one junction end, which may reflect a read error. The chain links TRBV27 to TRBJ2-1; 9 nucleotides line up with TRBD2. The CDR3 covers 14 residues. Germline V gene lookup returns CDR1 MNHEY and CDR2 SMNVEV (reference sequence). CDR3 DNA: TGTGCCAGCAGTCTATCGGGACTAGCAAATGAGCAGTTCTTC. Its translation: CASSLSGLANEQFF.

The chain uses TRBV7-2 and TRBJ2-7; weak D call: TRBD2 (5 bases). The CDR3 runs to 14 residues. V lost 5 bases, J lost 4 bases, and 15 bases lay in between. Germline-derived CDR1 and CDR2 are SGHTA and FQGNSA. DNA for the CDR3: TGTGCCAGCAGCCGTGACGGGGTGCTATACGAGCAGTACTTC. Protein: CASSRDGVLYEQYF.

V is TRBV6-1 and J is TRBJ1-2; TRBD1 matches 8 bases. Per germline, CDR1 MNHNS and CDR2 SASEGT. This CDR3 is built from 15 residues. The V gene end was trimmed by 6 bases and the J gene end by 0 bases; junction bases not matched to a gene: 6. CDR3 DNA: TGTGCCAGCAGGTTCGACAGGGGCGCTAACTATGGCTACACCTTC. Its translation: CASRFDRGANYGYTF.

This clone was counted once. The CDR3 reads CSVVDFEQYF. The CDR3 region has the DNA TGCAGCGTAGTGGACTTTGAGCAGTACTTC. The V gene is TRBV29-1, the J gene TRBJ2-7, with D possibly matching TRBD2 (5 bases). Germline loops: CDR1 SQVTM, CDR2 ANQGSEA. The CDR3 has 10 amino acids. The ends were cut back, 6 bases at V and 7 bases at J, with 10 bases in the middle.

The chain uses TRBV27 and TRBJ1-1, with 7 bases fitting TRBD1. Per the germline V gene, CDR1 is MNHEY and CDR2 is SMNVEV (reference sequence). V lost 2 bases and J lost 0; bases outside the gene matches: 9. This CDR3 spans 17 amino acids. CDR3 DNA: TGTGCCAGCAGTTTAAAGGGGGCGGGGGGTTTGAACACTGAAGCTTTCTTT. It translates to CASSLKGAGGLNTEAFF.

This chain joins TRBV6-5 and TRBJ1-2; TRBD1 aligns across 9 bases. Germline V lookup: CDR1 MNHEY, CDR2 SVGAGI. CDR3 length: 14 amino acids. Trimming cost V 6 bases and J 5 bases; bases outside gene matches: 7. CDR3 residues: CASSRPGTGYGYTF. The CDR3 DNA follows: TGTGCCAGCAGCCGTCCCGGGACAGGGTATGGCTACACCTTC.

The rearrangement links TRBV4-3 to TRBJ2-1, with TRBD2 matching 12 bases. CDR1 is LGHNA, CDR2 YSLEER, per germline. J was trimmed by 10 bases and V by 4 bases; bases with no gene match: 8. The CDR3 is 15 residues long. The CDR3 DNA reads TGCGCCAGCAGCCTCCTGAAGGGGACTAGCGGGGAGCAGTTCTTC. Amino acids: CASSLLKGTSGEQFF.

V usage is TRBV7-9 and J usage is TRBJ2-5; 8 bases line up with TRBD2. Per the germline V gene, CDR1 is SEHNR and CDR2 is FQNEAQ (reference sequence). The junction had 8 bases not matched to a gene; V was cut back by 2 bases and J by 3 bases. The CDR3 consists of 16 residues. The CDR3 region is CASSLSFGAGEETQYF. DNA of the CDR3: TGTGCCAGCAGCTTAAGTTTCGGAGCGGGGGAAGAGACCCAGTACTTC. The variable domain in full, with the rest retrieved from reference TRBV7-9 and TRBJ2-5, is DTGVSQNPRHKITKRGQNVTFRCDPISEHNRLYWYRQTLGQGPEFLTYFQNEAQLEKSRLLSDRFSAERPKGSFSTLEIQRTEQGDSAMYLCASSLSFGAGEETQYFGPGTRLLVL.

J is TRBJ2-5 and V is TRBV29-1; D might be TRBD1 (5 bases). CDR3 length equals 14 residues. V was shortened by 6 bases and J by 5 bases, with 19 bases between the two germline ends. Germline CDR1 and CDR2: SQVTM and ANQGSEA. Here the CDR3 DNA reads TGCAGCGTGGCTGAAACCACAGGAATGGAGACCCAGTACTTC. Its protein is CSVAETTGMETQYF.

Notes on this clone: Its ends do not fully match the called genes, so a read error is possible. The CDR3 nucleotides are TGTGCCAGCAGGCCCGCGGGGGTCTCTGGGGCCAACGGCCTGACTTTC. Its protein product is CASRPAGVSGANGLTF. The chain employs TRBV2 and TRBJ2-6, with 7 bases fitting TRBD2. The CDR3 is made up of 16 amino acids. Germline V CDR1 and CDR2: SNHLY, FYNNEI.

This chain connects TRBV5-1 to TRBJ2-7; the match to TRBD2 covers 13 bases. The CDR3 has 17 amino acids. Germline assignment: CDR1 SGHRS and CDR2 YFSETQ. The V and J ends lost 1 base and 5 bases, in that order; junction bases with no gene match: 9. The CDR3 DNA is TGCGCCAGCAGCTTGAACGGACTAGCGGGAGTAGGGGACGAGCAGTACTTC. Protein product: CASSLNGLAGVGDEQYF.

This clone was picked up one time. The chain recombines TRBV9 with TRBJ2-5, with 7 bases matching TRBD2. The CDR3 totals 13 residues. With 3 bases clipped from V and 5 bases from J, the junction kept 4 bases outside the gene matches. Germline V CDR1 and CDR2: SGDLS, YYNGEE. The CDR3 region has the DNA TGTGCCAGCAGCGGGGGGGGAAGGGAGACCCAGTACTTC. Residues: CASSGGGRETQYF.

This rearrangement joins TRBV7-3 to TRBJ2-3; D gene ambiguous. The CDR3 length is 12 residues. CDR1 and CDR2 from the germline V gene are SGHTA and FQGTGA. Trimming stripped 5 bases from V and 2 bases from J, with 5 bases between. The CDR3 bases are TGTGCCAGCAGCCTGTACACAGATACGCAGTATTTT. This encodes CASSLYTDTQYF.

The chain carries TRBV29-1 and TRBJ1-1; possibly TRBD1 for D (5 bases). V was cut by 5 bases and J by 5 bases, with 15 bases left in between. Germline CDR1 is SQVTM and CDR2 is ANQGSEA. The CDR3 consists of 13 residues. CDR3 sequence (DNA): TGCAGCGTTAGGAGTGTGGGGGGGACTGAAGCTTTCTTT. Protein: CSVRSVGGTEAFF.

This clone was detected once. The chain combines TRBV6-4 with TRBJ2-3; 7 bases match TRBD2. This CDR3 has 16 amino acids. After removal of 5 bases from V and 4 bases from J, the junction contained 12 bases not matched to a gene. From germline, CDR1 is MRHNA and CDR2 SNTAGT. CDR3 nucleotide sequence: TGTGCCAGCAGTCGCGGACTAGGCCTCCGCCCAGATACGCAGTATTTT. Amino acid sequence: CASSRGLGLRPDTQYF.